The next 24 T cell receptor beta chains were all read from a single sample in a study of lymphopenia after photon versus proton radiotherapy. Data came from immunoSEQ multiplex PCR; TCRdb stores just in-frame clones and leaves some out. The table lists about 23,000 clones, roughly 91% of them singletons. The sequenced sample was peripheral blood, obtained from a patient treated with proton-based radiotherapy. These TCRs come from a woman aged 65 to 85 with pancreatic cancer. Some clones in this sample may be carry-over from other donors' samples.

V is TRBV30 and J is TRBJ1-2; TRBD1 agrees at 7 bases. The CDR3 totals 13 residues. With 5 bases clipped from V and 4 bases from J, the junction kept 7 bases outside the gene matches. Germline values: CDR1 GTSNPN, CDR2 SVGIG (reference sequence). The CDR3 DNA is TGTGCCTGGGGTTACAGGGGAATCTATGGCTACACCTTC. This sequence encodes CAWGYRGIYGYTF.

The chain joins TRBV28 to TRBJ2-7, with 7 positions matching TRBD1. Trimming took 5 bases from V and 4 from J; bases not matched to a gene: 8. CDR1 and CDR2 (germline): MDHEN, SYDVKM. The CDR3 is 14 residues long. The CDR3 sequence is CASSPSGGPYEQYF. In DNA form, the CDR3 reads TGTGCCAGCAGTCCATCAGGGGGACCGTACGAGCAGTACTTC.

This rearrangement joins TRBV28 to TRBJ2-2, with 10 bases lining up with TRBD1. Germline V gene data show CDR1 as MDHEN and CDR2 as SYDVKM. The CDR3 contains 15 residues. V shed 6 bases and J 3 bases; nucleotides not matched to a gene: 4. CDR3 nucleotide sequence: TGTGCCAGCAGACGGGACAGGGGTGACACCGGGGAGCTGTTTTTT. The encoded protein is CASRRDRGDTGELFF.

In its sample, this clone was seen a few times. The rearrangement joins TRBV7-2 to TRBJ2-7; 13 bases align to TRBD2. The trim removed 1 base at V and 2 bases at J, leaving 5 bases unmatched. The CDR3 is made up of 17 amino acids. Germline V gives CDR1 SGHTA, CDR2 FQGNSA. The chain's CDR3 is CASSLGSGTSGTYEQYF. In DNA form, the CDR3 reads TGTGCCAGCAGCTTAGGGTCCGGGACTAGCGGGACCTACGAGCAGTACTTC.

The CDR3 DNA reads TGTGCCAGCAGCCCAGAAAGTGAGCAGTTCTTC. Amino acids: CASSPESEQFF. The rearrangement links TRBV7-2 to TRBJ2-1; no clear D. The CDR3 extends over 11 amino acids. Trimming pared 5 bases from V and 9 bases from J, leaving 8 bases between. Germline V lookup: CDR1 SGHTA, CDR2 FQGNSA.

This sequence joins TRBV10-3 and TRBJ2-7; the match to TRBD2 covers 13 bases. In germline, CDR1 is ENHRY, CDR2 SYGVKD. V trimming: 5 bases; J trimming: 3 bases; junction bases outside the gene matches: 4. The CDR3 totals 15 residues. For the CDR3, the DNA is TGTGCCATCAGTTCCCGGACTAGCGGGAGCTACGAGCAGTACTTC. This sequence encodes CAISSRTSGSYEQYF.

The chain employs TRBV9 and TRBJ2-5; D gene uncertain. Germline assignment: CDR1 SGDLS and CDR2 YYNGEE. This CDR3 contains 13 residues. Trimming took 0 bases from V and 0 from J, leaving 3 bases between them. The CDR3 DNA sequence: TGTGCCAGCAGCGTAGGCAACCAAGAGACCCAGTACTTC. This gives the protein CASSVGNQETQYF.

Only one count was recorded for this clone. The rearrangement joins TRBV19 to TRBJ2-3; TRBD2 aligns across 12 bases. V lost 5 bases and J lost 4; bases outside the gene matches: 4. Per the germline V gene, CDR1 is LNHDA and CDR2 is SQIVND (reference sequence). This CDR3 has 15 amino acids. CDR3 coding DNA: TGTGCCAGTAGTCGGACTAGCGGGACCTCAGATACGCAGTATTTT. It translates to CASSRTSGTSDTQYF.

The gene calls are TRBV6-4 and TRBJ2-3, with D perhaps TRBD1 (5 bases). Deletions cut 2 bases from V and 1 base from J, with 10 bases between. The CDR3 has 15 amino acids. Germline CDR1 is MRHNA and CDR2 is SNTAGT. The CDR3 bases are TGTGCCAGCAGTGACGGGGCAGGGCGCACAGATACGCAGTATTTT. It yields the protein CASSDGAGRTDTQYF.

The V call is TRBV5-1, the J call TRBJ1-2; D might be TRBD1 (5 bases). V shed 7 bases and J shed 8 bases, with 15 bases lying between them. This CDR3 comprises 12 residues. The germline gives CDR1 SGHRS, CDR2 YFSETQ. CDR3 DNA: TGCGCCAGCCGGGGGTCGGGGTACGGCTACACCTTC. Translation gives CASRGSGYGYTF.

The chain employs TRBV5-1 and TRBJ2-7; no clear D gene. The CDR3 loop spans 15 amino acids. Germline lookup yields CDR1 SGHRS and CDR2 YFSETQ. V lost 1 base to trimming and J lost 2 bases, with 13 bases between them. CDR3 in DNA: TGCGCCAGCAGCTTGACCGACTTTGTTGCCTACGAGCAGTACTTC. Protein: CASSLTDFVAYEQYF.

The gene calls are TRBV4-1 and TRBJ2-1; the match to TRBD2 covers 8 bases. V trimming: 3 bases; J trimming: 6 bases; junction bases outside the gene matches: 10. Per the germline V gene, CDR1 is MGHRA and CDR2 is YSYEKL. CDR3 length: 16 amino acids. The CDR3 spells CASSHELADRFNEQFF. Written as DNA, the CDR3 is TGCGCCAGCAGCCACGAACTAGCGGACCGCTTCAATGAGCAGTTCTTC.

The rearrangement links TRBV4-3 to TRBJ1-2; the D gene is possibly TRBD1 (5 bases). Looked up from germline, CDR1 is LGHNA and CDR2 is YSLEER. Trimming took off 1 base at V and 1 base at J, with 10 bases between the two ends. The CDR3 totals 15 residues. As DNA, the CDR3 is TGCGCCAGCAGCCAAGCGGGGGGTTTTAACTATGGCTACACCTTC. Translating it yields CASSQAGGFNYGYTF.

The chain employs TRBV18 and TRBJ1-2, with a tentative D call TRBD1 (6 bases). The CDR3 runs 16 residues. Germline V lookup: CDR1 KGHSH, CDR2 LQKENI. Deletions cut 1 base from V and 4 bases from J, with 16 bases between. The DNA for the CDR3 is TGTGCCAGCTCACCACAGGAGCGACAGGCCGGCTATGGCTACACCTTC. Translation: CASSPQERQAGYGYTF.

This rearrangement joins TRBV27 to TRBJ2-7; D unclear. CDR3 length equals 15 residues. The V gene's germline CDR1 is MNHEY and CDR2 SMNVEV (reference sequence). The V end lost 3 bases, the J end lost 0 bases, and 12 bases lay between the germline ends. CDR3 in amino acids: CASSFSHTPSYEQYF. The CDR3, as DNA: TGTGCCAGCAGTTTTAGTCACACTCCCTCCTACGAGCAGTACTTC.

The CDR3 nucleotides are TGTGCCAGCAGCTTAGGGACAGTTAATAATTCACCCCTCCACTTT. Translating gives CASSLGTVNNSPLHF. The V gene is TRBV7-2, the J gene TRBJ1-6; the D gene is possibly TRBD1 (6 bases). Germline-derived CDR1 and CDR2 are SGHTA and FQGNSA. The CDR3 extends over 15 amino acids. Trimming removed 1 base at V and 5 bases at J, with 9 bases between.

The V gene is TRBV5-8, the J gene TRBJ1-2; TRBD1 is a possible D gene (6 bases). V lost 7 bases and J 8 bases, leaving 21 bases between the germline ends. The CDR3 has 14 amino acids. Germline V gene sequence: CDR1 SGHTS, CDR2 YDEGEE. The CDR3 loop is CASSAQNTGTGYTF. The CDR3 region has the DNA TGTGCCAGCTCCGCCCAAAACACAGGGACCGGCTACACCTTC.

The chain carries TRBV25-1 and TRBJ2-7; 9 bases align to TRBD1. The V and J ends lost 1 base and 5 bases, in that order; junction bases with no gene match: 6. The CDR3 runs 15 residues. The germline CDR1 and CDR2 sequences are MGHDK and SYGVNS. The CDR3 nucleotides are TGTGCCAGCAGTGAATCCAGACAGGGGGACGACGAGCAGTACTTC. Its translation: CASSESRQGDDEQYF.

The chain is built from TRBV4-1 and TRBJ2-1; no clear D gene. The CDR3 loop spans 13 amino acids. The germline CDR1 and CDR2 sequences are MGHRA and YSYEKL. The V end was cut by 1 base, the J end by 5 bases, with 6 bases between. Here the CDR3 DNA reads TGCGCCAGCAGCCAAGTAGGAGACAATGAGCAGTTCTTC. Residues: CASSQVGDNEQFF.

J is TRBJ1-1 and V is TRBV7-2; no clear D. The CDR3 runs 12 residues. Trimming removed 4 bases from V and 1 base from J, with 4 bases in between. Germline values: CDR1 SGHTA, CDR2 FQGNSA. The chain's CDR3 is CASSSQNTEAFF. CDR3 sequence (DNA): TGTGCCAGCAGCTCGCAGAACACTGAAGCTTTCTTT. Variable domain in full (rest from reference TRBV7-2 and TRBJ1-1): GAGVSQSPSNKVTEKGKDVELRCDPISGHTALYWYRQSLGQGLEFLIYFQGNSAPDKSGLPSDRFSAERTGGSVSTLTIQRTQQEDSAVYLCASSSQNTEAFFGQGTRLTVV.

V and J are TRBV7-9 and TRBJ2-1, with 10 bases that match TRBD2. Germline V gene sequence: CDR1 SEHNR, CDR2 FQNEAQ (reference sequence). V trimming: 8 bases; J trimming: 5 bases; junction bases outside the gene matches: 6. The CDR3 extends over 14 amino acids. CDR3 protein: CASRTSGANNEQFF. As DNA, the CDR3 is TGTGCCAGCCGGACTAGCGGAGCCAACAATGAGCAGTTCTTC.

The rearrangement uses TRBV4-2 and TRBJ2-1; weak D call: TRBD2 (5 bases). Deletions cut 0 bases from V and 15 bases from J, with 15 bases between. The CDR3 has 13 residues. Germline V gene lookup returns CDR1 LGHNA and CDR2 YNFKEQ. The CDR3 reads CASSQDLTRQAFF. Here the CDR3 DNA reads TGTGCCAGCAGCCAAGATCTTACTAGACAAGCGTTCTTC.

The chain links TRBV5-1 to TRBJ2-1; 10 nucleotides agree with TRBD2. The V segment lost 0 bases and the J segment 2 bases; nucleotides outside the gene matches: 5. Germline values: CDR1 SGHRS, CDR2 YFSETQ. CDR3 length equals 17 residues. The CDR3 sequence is CASSLVSGRDTYNEQFF. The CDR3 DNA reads TGCGCCAGCAGCTTGGTCAGCGGGAGGGACACCTACAATGAGCAGTTCTTC.

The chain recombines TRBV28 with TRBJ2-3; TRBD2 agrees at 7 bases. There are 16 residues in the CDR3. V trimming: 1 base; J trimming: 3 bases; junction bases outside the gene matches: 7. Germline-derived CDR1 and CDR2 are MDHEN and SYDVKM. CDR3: CASSLFSGGGTDTQYF. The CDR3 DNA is TGTGCCAGCAGTTTATTTTCGGGAGGTGGTACAGATACGCAGTATTTT.